This T cell receptor (beta chain) was profiled in a study of regulatory T cells in long-lasting Graves disease. Study at large: Prior antithyroid drug treatment in newly diagnosed Graves' patients lasted under 3 months. Overall study results and limits: Among samples with persistent disease, TRBV28, TRBJ1-2 and TRBJ2-5 were favored.

Germline trimming cut 3 bases from V and 9 bases from J; bases unmatched to any gene: 9. Germline values: CDR1 DFQATT, CDR2 SNEGSKA (reference sequence). CDR3 length: 13 residues. Through Arm-PCR of CDR3 regions and iRepertoire HTBI primers, TCR beta libraries were built. TCRdb fed the multiplex PCR reads into MiXCR, producing one record per CDR3 protein. The sample consists of 440,000 or so distinct CDR3 sequences, 15% of them appearing once. In regard to this clonotype: What it binds is not known. A much larger clone differs from this one at a single base, so this may be a read error.

Indicated time point: newly diagnosed GD, antithyroid drugs for less than 3 months. From PBMCs, RNA was extracted and then used to make the TCR library. From each patient, around 8.7 milliliters of peripheral blood was drawn and collected into an EDTA anticoagulant tube. These data also featured in a second study, about T cells in Graves' hyperthyroidism and ophthalmopathy. From that second work: When the TCR CDR3 underwent first-round RT-PCR, the HTBI primer set was used.

The specimen comprised peripheral blood mononuclear cells (PBMCs), sampled at new diagnosis, from a patient treated with antithyroid drugs. The rearrangement links TRBV20-1 to TRBJ2-7; TRBD2 matches at 9 bases. The origin of this receptor is a woman in her twenties or thirties with Graves disease. The CDR3 nucleotides are TGCAGTGCTAGCGCGGGAGGGCAAATCGGGCAGTACTTC. It encodes CSASAGGQIGQYF.